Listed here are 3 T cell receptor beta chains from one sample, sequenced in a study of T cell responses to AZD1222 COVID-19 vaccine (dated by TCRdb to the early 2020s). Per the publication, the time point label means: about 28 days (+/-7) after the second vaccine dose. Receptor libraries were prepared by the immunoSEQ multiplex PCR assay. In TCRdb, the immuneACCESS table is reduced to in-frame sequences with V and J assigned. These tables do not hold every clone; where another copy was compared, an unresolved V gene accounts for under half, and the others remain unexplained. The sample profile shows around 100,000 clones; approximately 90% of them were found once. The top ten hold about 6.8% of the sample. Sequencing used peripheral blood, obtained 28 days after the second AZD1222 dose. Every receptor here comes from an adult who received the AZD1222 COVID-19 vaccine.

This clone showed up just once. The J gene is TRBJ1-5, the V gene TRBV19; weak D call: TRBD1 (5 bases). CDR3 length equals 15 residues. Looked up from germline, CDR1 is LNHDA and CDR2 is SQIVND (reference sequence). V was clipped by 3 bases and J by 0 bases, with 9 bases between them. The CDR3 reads CASSMWQGSNQPQHF. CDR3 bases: TGTGCCAGTAGTATGTGGCAGGGTAGCAATCAGCCCCAGCATTTT. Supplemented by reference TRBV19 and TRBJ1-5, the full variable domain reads DGGITQSPKYLFRKEGQNVTLSCEQNLNHDAMYWYRQDPGQGLRLIYYSQIVNDFQKGDIAEGYSVSREKKESFPLTVTSAQKNPTAFYLCASSMWQGSNQPQHFGDGTRLSIL.

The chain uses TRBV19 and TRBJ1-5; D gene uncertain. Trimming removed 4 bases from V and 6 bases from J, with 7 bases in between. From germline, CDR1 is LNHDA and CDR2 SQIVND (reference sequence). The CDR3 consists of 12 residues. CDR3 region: CASSTLSQPQHF. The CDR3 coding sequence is TGTGCCAGTAGTACACTGAGTCAGCCCCAGCATTTT.

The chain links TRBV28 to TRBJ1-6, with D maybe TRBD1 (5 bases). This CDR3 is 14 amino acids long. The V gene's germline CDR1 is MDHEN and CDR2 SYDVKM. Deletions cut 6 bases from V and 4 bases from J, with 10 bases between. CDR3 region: CASSGRVYNSPLHF. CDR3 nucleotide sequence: TGTGCCAGCAGCGGCAGGGTTTATAATTCACCCCTCCACTTT.